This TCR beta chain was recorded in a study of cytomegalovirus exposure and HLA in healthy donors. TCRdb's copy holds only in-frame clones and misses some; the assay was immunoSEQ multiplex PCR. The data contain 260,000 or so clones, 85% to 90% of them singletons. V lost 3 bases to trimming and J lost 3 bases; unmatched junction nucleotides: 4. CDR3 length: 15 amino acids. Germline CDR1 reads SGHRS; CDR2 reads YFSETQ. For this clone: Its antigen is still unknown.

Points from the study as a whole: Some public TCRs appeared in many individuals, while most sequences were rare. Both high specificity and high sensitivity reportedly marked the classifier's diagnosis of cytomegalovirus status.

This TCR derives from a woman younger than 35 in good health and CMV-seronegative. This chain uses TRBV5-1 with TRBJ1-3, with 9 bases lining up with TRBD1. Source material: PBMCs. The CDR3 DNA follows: TGCGCCAGCAGCTACGGGACAGGGAATGGAAACACCATATATTTT. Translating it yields CASSYGTGNGNTIYF.